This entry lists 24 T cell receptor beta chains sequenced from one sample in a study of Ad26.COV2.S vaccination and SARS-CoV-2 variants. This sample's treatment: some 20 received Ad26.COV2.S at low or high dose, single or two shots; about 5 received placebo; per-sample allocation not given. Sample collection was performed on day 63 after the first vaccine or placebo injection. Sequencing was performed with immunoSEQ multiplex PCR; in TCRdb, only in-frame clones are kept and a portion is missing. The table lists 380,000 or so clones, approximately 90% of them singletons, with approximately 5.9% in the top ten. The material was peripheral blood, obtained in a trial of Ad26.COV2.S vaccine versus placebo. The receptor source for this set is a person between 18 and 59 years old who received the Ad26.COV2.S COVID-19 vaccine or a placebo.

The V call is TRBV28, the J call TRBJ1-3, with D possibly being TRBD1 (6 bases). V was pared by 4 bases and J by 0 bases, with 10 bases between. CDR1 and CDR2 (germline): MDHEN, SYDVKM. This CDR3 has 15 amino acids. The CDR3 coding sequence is TGTGCCAGCAGTTACAGGGATCTCTCTGGAAACACCATATATTTT. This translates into CASSYRDLSGNTIYF.

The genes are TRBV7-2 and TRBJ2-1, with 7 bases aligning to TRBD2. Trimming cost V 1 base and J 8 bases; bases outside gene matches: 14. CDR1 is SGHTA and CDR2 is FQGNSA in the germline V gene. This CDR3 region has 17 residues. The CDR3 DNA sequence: TGTGCCAGCAGCTTAGGAATAGGCGGGAGTGATGGTGATGAGCAGTTCTTC. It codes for CASSLGIGGSDGDEQFF. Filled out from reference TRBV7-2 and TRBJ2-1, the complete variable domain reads GAGVSQSPSNKVTEKGKDVELRCDPISGHTALYWYRQSLGQGLEFLIYFQGNSAPDKSGLPSDRFSAERTGGSVSTLTIQRTQQEDSAVYLCASSLGIGGSDGDEQFFGPGTRLTVL.

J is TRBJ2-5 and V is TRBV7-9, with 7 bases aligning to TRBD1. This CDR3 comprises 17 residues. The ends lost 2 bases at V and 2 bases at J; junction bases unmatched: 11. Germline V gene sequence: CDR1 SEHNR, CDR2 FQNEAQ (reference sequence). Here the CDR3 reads CASSLIGAGGPQETQYF. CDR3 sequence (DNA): TGTGCCAGCAGCTTAATCGGGGCAGGGGGACCACAAGAGACCCAGTACTTC.

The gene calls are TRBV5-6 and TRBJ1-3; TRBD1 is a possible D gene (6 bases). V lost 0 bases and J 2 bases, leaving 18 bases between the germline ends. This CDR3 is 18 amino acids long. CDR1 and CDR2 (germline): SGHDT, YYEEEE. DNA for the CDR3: TGTGCCAGCAGCTTGGGCCTGCTTTTCACAGGGACTGGAAACACCATATATTTT. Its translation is CASSLGLLFTGTGNTIYF.

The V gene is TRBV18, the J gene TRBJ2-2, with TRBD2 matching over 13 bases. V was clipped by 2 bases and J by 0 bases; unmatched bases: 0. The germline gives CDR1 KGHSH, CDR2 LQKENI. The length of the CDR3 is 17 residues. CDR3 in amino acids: CASSPTSGGANTGELFF. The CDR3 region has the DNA TGTGCCAGCTCACCAACTAGCGGGGGGGCGAACACCGGGGAGCTGTTTTTT.

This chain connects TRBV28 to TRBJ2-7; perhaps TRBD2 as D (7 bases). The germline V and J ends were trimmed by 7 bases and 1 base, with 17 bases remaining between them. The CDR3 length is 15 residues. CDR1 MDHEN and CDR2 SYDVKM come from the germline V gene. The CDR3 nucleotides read TGTGCCAGCACGGCGGGGGCCTCAGCGTCCTACGAGCAGTACTTC. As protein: CASTAGASASYEQYF.

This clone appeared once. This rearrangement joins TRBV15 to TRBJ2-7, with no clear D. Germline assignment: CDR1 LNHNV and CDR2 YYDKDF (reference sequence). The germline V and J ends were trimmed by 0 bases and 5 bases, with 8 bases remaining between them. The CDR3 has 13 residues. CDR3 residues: CATSRDVKNEQYF. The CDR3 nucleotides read TGTGCCACCAGCAGAGATGTGAAGAACGAGCAGTACTTC.

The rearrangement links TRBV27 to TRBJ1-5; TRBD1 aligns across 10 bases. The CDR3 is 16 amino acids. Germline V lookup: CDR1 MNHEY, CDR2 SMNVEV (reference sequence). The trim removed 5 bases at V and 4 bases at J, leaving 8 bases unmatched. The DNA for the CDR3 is TGTGCCAGCAGTCCGGACAGGGGGTATCTAAATCAGCCCCAGCATTTT. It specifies CASSPDRGYLNQPQHF.

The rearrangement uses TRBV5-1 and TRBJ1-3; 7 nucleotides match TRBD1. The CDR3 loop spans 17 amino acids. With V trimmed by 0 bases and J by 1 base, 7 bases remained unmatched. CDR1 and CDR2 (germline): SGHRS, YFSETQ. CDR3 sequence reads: CASSLVTGRLSGNTIYF. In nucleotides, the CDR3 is TGCGCCAGCAGCTTGGTGACAGGGAGACTGTCTGGAAACACCATATATTTT. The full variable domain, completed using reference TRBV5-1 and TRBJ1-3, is KAGVTQTPRYLIKTRGQQVTLSCSPISGHRSVSWYQQTPGQGLQFLFEYFSETQRNKGNFPGRFSGRQFSNSRSEMNVSTLELGDSALYLCASSLVTGRLSGNTIYFGEGSWLTVV.

The CDR3 sequence is CASSLSFSRTDTQYF. For the CDR3, the DNA is TGTGCCAGCAGCTTATCGTTTTCCCGCACAGATACGCAGTATTTT. The chain is built from TRBV7-2 and TRBJ2-3; D is unresolved. Germline assignment: CDR1 SGHTA and CDR2 FQGNSA. The CDR3 consists of 15 residues. Deletions cut 2 bases from V and 1 base from J, with 10 bases between.

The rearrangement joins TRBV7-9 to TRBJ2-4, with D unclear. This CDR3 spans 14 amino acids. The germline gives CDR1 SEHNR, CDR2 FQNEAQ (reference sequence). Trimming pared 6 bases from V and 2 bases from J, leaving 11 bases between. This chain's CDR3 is CASSPEGTKNIQYF. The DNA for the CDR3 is TGTGCCAGCAGTCCAGAAGGAACCAAAAACATTCAGTACTTC.

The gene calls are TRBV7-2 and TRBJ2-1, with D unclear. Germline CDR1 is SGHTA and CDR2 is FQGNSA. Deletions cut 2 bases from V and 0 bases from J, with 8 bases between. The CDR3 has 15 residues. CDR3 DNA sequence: TGTGCCAGCAGCTTACAGAGAAGCTCCTACAATGAGCAGTTCTTC. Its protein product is CASSLQRSSYNEQFF. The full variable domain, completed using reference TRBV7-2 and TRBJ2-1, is GAGVSQSPSNKVTEKGKDVELRCDPISGHTALYWYRQSLGQGLEFLIYFQGNSAPDKSGLPSDRFSAERTGGSVSTLTIQRTQQEDSAVYLCASSLQRSSYNEQFFGPGTRLTVL.

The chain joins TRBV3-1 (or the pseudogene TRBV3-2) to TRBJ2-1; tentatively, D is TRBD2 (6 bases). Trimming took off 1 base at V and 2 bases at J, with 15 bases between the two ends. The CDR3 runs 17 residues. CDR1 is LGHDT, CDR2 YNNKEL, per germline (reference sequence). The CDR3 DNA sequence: TGTGCCAGCAGCCAAGGAGGCTTGCGGAGGGCCTACAATGAGCAGTTCTTC. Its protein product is CASSQGGLRRAYNEQFF.

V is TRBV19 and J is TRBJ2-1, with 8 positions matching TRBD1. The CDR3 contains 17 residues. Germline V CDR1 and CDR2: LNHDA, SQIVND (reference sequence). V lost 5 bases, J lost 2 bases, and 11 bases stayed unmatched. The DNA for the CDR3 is TGTGCCAGTAGTCTCCACCGACAGGGGATGACCTACAATGAGCAGTTCTTC. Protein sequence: CASSLHRQGMTYNEQFF.

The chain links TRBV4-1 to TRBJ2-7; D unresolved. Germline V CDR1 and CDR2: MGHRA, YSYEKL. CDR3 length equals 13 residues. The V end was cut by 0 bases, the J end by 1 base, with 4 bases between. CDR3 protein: CASSQDRSYEQYF. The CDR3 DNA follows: TGCGCCAGCAGCCAAGACAGATCCTACGAGCAGTACTTC.

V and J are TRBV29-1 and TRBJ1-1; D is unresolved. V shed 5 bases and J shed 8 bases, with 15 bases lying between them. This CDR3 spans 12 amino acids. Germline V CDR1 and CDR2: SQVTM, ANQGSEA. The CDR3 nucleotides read TGCAGCGTTTGGCATCTGGGCGCAGAAGCTTTCTTT. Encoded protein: CSVWHLGAEAFF.

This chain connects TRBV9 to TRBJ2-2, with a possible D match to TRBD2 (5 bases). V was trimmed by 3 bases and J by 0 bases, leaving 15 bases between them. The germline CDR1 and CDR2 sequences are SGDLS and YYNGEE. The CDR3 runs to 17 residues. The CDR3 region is CASSGTRRNANTGELFF. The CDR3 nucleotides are TGTGCCAGCAGCGGGACTCGGCGGAACGCGAACACCGGGGAGCTGTTTTTT.

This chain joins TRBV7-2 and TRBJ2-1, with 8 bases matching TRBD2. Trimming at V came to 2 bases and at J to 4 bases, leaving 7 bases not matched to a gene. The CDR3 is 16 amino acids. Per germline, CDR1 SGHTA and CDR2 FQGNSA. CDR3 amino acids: CASSLRSGGEYNEQFF. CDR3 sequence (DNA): TGTGCCAGCAGCTTAAGGAGCGGGGGCGAGTACAATGAGCAGTTCTTC.

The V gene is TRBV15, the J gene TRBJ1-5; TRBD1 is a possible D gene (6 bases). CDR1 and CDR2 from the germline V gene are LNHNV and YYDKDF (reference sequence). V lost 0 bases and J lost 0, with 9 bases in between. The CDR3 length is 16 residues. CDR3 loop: CATSRDRGNSNQPQHF. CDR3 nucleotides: TGTGCCACCAGCAGAGATAGGGGGAATAGCAATCAGCCCCAGCATTTT.

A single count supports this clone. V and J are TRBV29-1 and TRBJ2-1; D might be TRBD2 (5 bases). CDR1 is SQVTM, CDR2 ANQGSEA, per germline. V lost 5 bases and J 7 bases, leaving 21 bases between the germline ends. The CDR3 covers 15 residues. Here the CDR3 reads CSVFPGIHRANEQFF. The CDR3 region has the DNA TGCAGCGTTTTCCCGGGGATTCATAGGGCTAATGAGCAGTTCTTC.

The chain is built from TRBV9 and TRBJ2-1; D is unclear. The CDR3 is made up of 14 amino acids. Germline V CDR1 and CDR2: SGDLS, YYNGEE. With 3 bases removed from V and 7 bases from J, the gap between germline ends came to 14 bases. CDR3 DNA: TGTGCCAGCAGCGGATTAGTGGCAGGAAATGAGCAGTTCTTC. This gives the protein CASSGLVAGNEQFF.

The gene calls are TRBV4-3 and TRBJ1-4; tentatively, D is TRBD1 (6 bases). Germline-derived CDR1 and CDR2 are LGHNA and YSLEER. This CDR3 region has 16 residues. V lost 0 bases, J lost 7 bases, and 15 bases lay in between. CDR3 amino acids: CASSQDRGLGREKLFF. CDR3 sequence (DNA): TGCGCCAGCAGCCAAGACAGGGGCCTCGGGCGTGAAAAACTGTTTTTT.

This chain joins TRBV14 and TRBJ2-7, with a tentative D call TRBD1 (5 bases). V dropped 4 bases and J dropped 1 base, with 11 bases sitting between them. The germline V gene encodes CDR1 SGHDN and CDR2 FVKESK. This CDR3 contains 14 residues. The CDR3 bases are TGTGCCAGCAGCCCTAGGACACTATCCTACGAGCAGTACTTC. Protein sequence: CASSPRTLSYEQYF.

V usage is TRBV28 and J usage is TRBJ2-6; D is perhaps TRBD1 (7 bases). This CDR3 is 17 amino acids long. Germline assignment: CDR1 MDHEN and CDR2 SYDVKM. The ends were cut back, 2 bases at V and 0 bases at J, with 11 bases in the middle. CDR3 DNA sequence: TGTGCCAGCAGTTTACAGGGGGGAATCTCTGGGGCCAACGTCCTGACTTTC. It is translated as CASSLQGGISGANVLTF.